The next 14 T cell receptor beta chains were all read from a single sample in a study of T-cell memory formation after mild COVID-19. Via MiXCR, TCRdb re-called the 5' RACE reads, giving one row per CDR3 protein. This sample has 180,000 or so distinct CDR3 sequences, with more than 9% found just once. The specimen sequenced was PBMCs or a T cell subset sorted from them (not recorded which). Receptors originate from a young man who had mild COVID-19 (a few samples of this study predate the infection). Cell type and time point are not known.

This clonotype has only a few counts. J is TRBJ1-2 and V is TRBV5-6; TRBD1 might be the D (6 bases). CDR1 and CDR2 from the germline V gene are SGHDT and YYEEEE. Between the trimmed V and J ends, which lost 2 bases and 6 bases, there was a span of 11 bases. The CDR3 runs 13 residues. As DNA, the CDR3 is TGTGCCAGCAGCTTTTACAGGGCTCATGGCTACACCTTC. Its protein is CASSFYRAHGYTF.

This clonotype was observed a few times. This chain connects TRBV6-1 to TRBJ2-2; 8 nucleotides line up with TRBD1. The CDR3 has 17 amino acids. Unmatched junction bases numbered 9, after V lost 5 bases and J lost 1 base. Germline CDR1 MNHNS, CDR2 SASEGT. CDR3 residues: CASSSKRTGKNTGELFF. CDR3 DNA sequence: TGTGCCAGCAGTTCGAAGCGGACAGGGAAGAACACCGGGGAGCTGTTTTTT.

This clonotype showed up just a few times. The V gene is TRBV5-6, the J gene TRBJ1-1; D remains ambiguous. This CDR3 region has 13 residues. Trimming removed 1 base from V and 5 bases from J, with 9 bases in between. CDR1 is SGHDT, CDR2 YYEEEE, per germline. For the CDR3, the DNA is TGTGCCAGCAGCTTGAGCTTGAGGACTGAAGCTTTCTTT. Protein sequence: CASSLSLRTEAFF.

This clonotype turned up a few times. The rearrangement uses TRBV4-1 and TRBJ1-2; 8 bases fit TRBD1. V shed 6 bases, J shed 2 bases, and the junction held 17 bases outside the gene matches. Germline loops: CDR1 MGHRA, CDR2 YSYEKL. The CDR3 consists of 18 residues. DNA of the CDR3: TGCGCCAGCAGTCAATTACTGCGGACAGGGTACAACAACTATGGCTACACCTTC. Amino acids: CASSQLLRTGYNNYGYTF.

This clonotype showed up just a few times. The genes are TRBV9 and TRBJ2-1; 10 nucleotides agree with TRBD2. J gave up 9 bases and V 3 bases, and 9 bases lay outside the gene matches. Germline V gene lookup returns CDR1 SGDLS and CDR2 YYNGEE. The CDR3 sequence is 15 residues long. This chain's CDR3 is CASSAPGLATSEQFF. The CDR3 DNA sequence: TGTGCCAGCAGCGCTCCGGGACTAGCGACTTCTGAGCAGTTCTTC.

At least ten counts were recorded for this clonotype. The chain carries TRBV12-3 or TRBV12-4 and TRBJ2-3; D may be TRBD1 (7 bases). The V gene lost 7 bases and the J gene lost 5 bases, with 13 bases spanning the gap. The CDR3 extends over 13 amino acids. DNA of the CDR3: TGTGCCAGCACCTTTCAGGGGGGAGATACGCAGTATTTT. Encoded protein: CASTFQGGDTQYF.

About this clonotype: A much larger clone differs by one base, so this may be a read error. This sequence joins TRBV28 and TRBJ2-7; TRBD1 or TRBD2 may be the D gene (5 bases each). Germline V gives CDR1 MDHEN, CDR2 SYDVKM. The CDR3 has 16 residues. V shed 5 bases and J shed 2 bases, with 19 bases lying between them. The CDR3 sequence: CASSPMAARGTYEQYV. In nucleotides, the CDR3 is TGTGCCAGCAGTCCTATGGCAGCTCGGGGCACCTACGAGCAGTACGTC.

This clonotype showed up many times. The V gene is TRBV11-2, the J gene TRBJ2-7; TRBD2 aligns across 9 bases. Germline CDR1 SGHAT, CDR2 FQNNGV. The CDR3 has 15 residues. The trim removed 4 bases at V and 6 bases at J, leaving 10 bases unmatched. The CDR3 DNA sequence: TGTGCCAGCAGCTCCCTGCGGGGGGGGCCTTCCGAGCAGTACGTC. This codes for CASSSLRGGPSEQYV.

This clonotype was seen at least ten times. The chain is built from TRBV7-9 and TRBJ1-6; D remains ambiguous. The V gene's germline CDR1 is SEHNR and CDR2 FQNEAQ (reference sequence). The CDR3 covers 12 residues. Trimming shortened V by 4 bases and J by 8 bases, and 6 bases separated the two germline ends. CDR3 sequence (DNA): TGTGCCAGCAGCTCTCAGGATTCACCCCTCCACTTT. It yields the protein CASSSQDSPLHF.

In its sample, this clonotype was seen a few times. J is TRBJ2-1 and V is TRBV2, with TRBD2 matching over 15 bases. CDR3 length: 14 residues. Germline loops: CDR1 SNHLY, CDR2 FYNNEI. With 10 bases clipped from V and 6 bases from J, the junction kept 4 bases outside the gene matches. The CDR3 sequence is CAMGTSGGSNEQFF. The CDR3, as DNA: TGTGCCATGGGGACTAGCGGGGGGAGCAATGAGCAGTTCTTC.

This clonotype was seen a handful of times. The rearrangement uses TRBV6-2 or TRBV6-3 and TRBJ2-4; 7 nucleotides match TRBD1. This CDR3 is 14 amino acids long. Germline values: CDR1 MNHEY, CDR2 SVGEGT. V was clipped by 5 bases and J by 2 bases; unmatched bases: 3. The CDR3 DNA reads as TGTGCCAGCAGTCAACAGGGGACCAAAAACATTCAGTACTTC. It is translated as CASSQQGTKNIQYF.

The gene calls are TRBV27 and TRBJ1-2; no definite D call. Germline values: CDR1 MNHEY, CDR2 SMNVEV (reference sequence). This CDR3 is built from 14 residues. Trimming removed 3 bases from V and 4 bases from J, with 12 bases in between. CDR3: CASSLYAGFYGYTF. CDR3 coding DNA: TGTGCCAGCAGTTTGTATGCAGGTTTCTATGGCTACACCTTC.

A few counts support this clonotype. The gene calls are TRBV12-3 or TRBV12-4 and TRBJ2-3, with 15 bases that match TRBD2. The CDR3 consists of 18 residues. J lost 2 bases, V lost 5 bases, and 8 bases had no gene match. The CDR3 DNA reads TGTGCCAGCAGTCCGGGACTAGCGGGGGGTACCCTCACAGATACGCAGTATTTT. Protein: CASSPGLAGGTLTDTQYF.

The chain carries TRBV20-1 and TRBJ2-7; 8 nucleotides align to TRBD1. The CDR3 loop spans 13 amino acids. Germline CDR1 reads DFQATT; CDR2 reads SNEGSKA (reference sequence). J gave up 1 base and V 4 bases, and 3 bases lay outside the gene matches. CDR3 bases: TGCAGTGCTACGGACAGGGAATCCTACGAGCAGTACTTC. It translates to CSATDRESYEQYF.